This T cell receptor (beta chain) was obtained from a study of vaccination effects on CD4 cells after COVID-19 (dated by TCRdb to the early 2020s). For context, the study as a whole: Each participant got two doses of an mRNA SARS-CoV-2 vaccine, either BNT162b2 or mRNA-1273. Cultures from other donors in the study were sequenced with the Oncomine TCR Beta short-read assay on an Illumina iSeq 100. SARS-CoV-2 spike-specific CD4+ TCR repertoires from before and after mRNA vaccination were compared in COVID-19 convalescent patients and in infection-naive vaccine recipients. A total of approximately 9 COVID-19 convalescent patients and several SARS-CoV-2-naive healthy vaccine recipients were included in the full study. What the authors observed across the whole study: Marked clonal contraction was observed in both infection-induced and vaccine-induced clones at late post-vaccination timepoints, consistent with waning T cell responses. In healthy vaccine recipients, vaccine-induced clones were almost all SARS-CoV-2 mono-reactive, with only 1 of 255 being cross-reactive with common cold coronaviruses. Limitations of the study were the small number of convalescent patients and the absence of early post-infection timepoints.

This clone was observed a few times. Its specific antigen is unknown. Per-base qualities were not stored, and no clone one base away is much larger. Library creation used the immunoSEQ multiplex PCR assay. DNA from the CD4+ T cells that had been cultured and isolated underwent TCR beta CDR3 sequencing. The original pipeline was this. The analysis removed non-productive TCR sequences, trimmed reads to the CDR3 region, and retained only CDR3s that were 7 or more amino acids long. Antigen-specific clonotypes were identified with the MANAFEST web app by comparing expansion in peptide wells against reference cultures. For clones to be considered positive, expansion at FDR<0.05 versus reference and all other wells, an odds ratio above 5, and a frequency above 0.1% in two replicate wells were required. Clonotypes significantly expanded in SARS-CoV-2 spike wells and in at least one common cold coronavirus spike condition were defined as cross-reactive. CDR3 similarity was assessed by Levenshtein distance with the stringdist R package, and unrooted trees were built with ape in R 3.6.1. The source is immuneACCESS, and TCRdb retained only in-frame sequences with V and J called. Part of the clones is not carried over; for the studies checked, unresolved V genes explain less than half of this, and the remainder is unexplained. D and trimming were read from the DNA, whereas the V and J calls and clone size are those reported in that table. In this sample the table shows around 13,000 clones, 76% of which occur a single time. The top ten clonotypes cover about 25% of the sample.

V is shortened by 1 base, J by 0 bases, and the region joining them spans 9 bases. CDR1 and CDR2 are read off the germline V gene as SGHAT and FQNNGV. Inclusive of the bounding cysteine and phenylalanine, the CDR3 is 15 residues long. The sequence is cut down to CDR3 DNA, 45 bases in frame from base 1. The ViraFEST assay stimulated PBMC with viral peptide pools and then used TCR sequencing to identify antigen-specific CD4+ T cell clonotypes by expansion. After around 11 days of culture, CD4+ T cells were isolated with the EasySep CD4+ T cell isolation kit. Healthy vaccine recipients had no prior SARS-CoV-2 infection, confirmed by negative nucleocapsid antibodies before and after vaccination. Some 2 million PBMC per well were cultured in IMDM with about 5.4% human AB serum, around 9.1 IU/ml IL-2 and gentamicin, plus 10 ug/ml peptides. Half of the culture medium was replaced with fresh IL-2-containing medium on days 3 and 7. Unless noted otherwise, every peptide stimulation condition was cultured in triplicate wells. Using Ficoll-Paque Plus gradient centrifugation, PBMC were separated from whole blood and then either used fresh or cryopreserved at -140C. The spike proteins of SARS-CoV-2 and of the common cold coronaviruses HCoV-NL63, HCoV-OC43 and HCoV-229E were spanned by overlapping peptide pools. Genomic DNA was extracted from cultured CD4+ T cells with the QIAamp micro DNA kit.

The input for sequencing was CD4+ T cells from PBMCs cultured with HCoV-229E spike peptides, taken before COVID-19 vaccination. Per the publication, the cell subset or site label means: HCoV-229E spike overlapping peptide pool stimulation. This clonotype originated in a human donor who received a COVID-19 vaccine. The chain joins TRBV11-2 to TRBJ1-2, with a tentative D gene TRBD1 over 5 matching bases. Here is the DNA: TGTGCCAGCAGCTTAGCACGGACAACTAACTATGGCTACACCTTC. Its protein reads: CASSLARTTNYGYTF.